This T cell receptor beta chain emerged from a study of blood T cell repertoires in COVID-19. For the study at large: Both acute and convalescent COVID-19 samples were obtained from the United States, Italy and Spain. Nucleic acid was either cDNA or gDNA, and it came from T cells, B-cell-depleted T cells, or PBMCs.

In the original analysis: How many nucleated cells were present was estimated from reference gene primer amplification. This table comes from immunoSEQ multiplex PCR, and its TCRdb copy is limited to in-frame clones, with some not included. V, J and clone size derive from that table, while D and trimming were established from the DNA sequence. The sample lists roughly 150,000 clones; around 84% were seen once. Trimming left V 1 base short and J 4 bases short, with 11 bases between. CDR3 length: 15 amino acids. Looked up from germline, CDR1 is LGHDT and CDR2 is YNNKEL (reference sequence). This sequence was found in a woman aged 45-65 years with acute or convalescent COVID-19. The sequenced sample was peripheral blood. The chain links TRBV3-1 (or the pseudogene TRBV3-2) to TRBJ1-3; D is unclear. CDR3 region: CASSQGPGTGNTIYF. The DNA of the CDR3 is TGTGCCAGCAGCCAAGGTCCGGGAACGGGAAACACCATATATTTT.